Below are 14 T cell receptor beta chains sequenced from a single sample in a study of human thymus T cells. The data were produced by immunoSEQ multiplex PCR, yet TCRdb's version contains in-frame clones alone and is incomplete. The sample lists tens of thousands of clones, 85% to 95% occurring once. From resections taken during corrective heart surgery, the thymus tissue was obtained. Material: thymus tissue. These receptors were taken from a girl in the first two years of life with a congenital heart defect but otherwise immunologically healthy.

The J gene is TRBJ1-3, the V gene TRBV18; D unclear. This CDR3 region has 14 residues. The V and J ends lost 3 bases and 0 bases respectively, with 6 bases between them. CDR1 KGHSH and CDR2 LQKENI come from the germline V gene. CDR3 residues: CASSPAGSGNTIYF. CDR3 DNA sequence: TGTGCCAGCTCACCCGCAGGCTCTGGAAACACCATATATTTT.

The gene calls are TRBV6-6 and TRBJ2-5; TRBD2 aligns across 7 bases. The CDR3 is 14 residues long. After removal of 8 bases from V and 0 bases from J, the junction contained 6 bases not matched to a gene. Germline V gene data show CDR1 as MNHNY and CDR2 as SVGAGI (reference sequence). CDR3 loop: CASGGRRYQETQYF. In nucleotides, the CDR3 is TGTGCCAGCGGCGGGAGACGGTACCAAGAGACCCAGTACTTC.

This chain connects TRBV6-5 to TRBJ1-2; D remains ambiguous. CDR1 MNHEY and CDR2 SVGAGI come from the germline V gene. Trimming took 0 bases from V and 4 from J, leaving 6 bases between them. The CDR3 consists of 13 residues. The CDR3: CASSYSVAYGYTF. The DNA for the CDR3 is TGTGCCAGCAGTTACTCGGTCGCCTATGGCTACACCTTC.

The chain employs TRBV7-8 and TRBJ2-2; a possible D gene is TRBD2 (5 bases). The V gene's germline CDR1 is SGHVS and CDR2 FQNEAQ. CDR3 length: 11 amino acids. V lost 10 bases and J 4 bases, leaving 7 bases between the germline ends. CDR3 region: CATRGTGELFF. CDR3 bases: TGTGCCACCCGGGGCACCGGGGAGCTGTTTTTT. The full variable domain, in which reference TRBV7-8 and TRBJ2-2 provide the parts outside the CDR3, is GAGVSQSPRYKVAKRGQDVALRCDPISGHVSLFWYQQALGQGPEFLTYFQNEAQLDKSGLPSDRFFAERPEGSVSTLKIQRTQQEDSAVYLCATRGTGELFFGEGSRLTVL.

The chain couples TRBV9 to TRBJ1-3; no definite D call. The V end was cut by 3 bases, the J end by 7 bases, with 14 bases between. The CDR3 contains 14 residues. Germline CDR1 is SGDLS and CDR2 is YYNGEE. This CDR3 reads CASSGPIAGNTIYF. Written as DNA, the CDR3 is TGTGCCAGCAGCGGCCCCATTGCGGGGAACACCATATATTTT.

This chain uses TRBV2 with TRBJ2-5; D gene ambiguous. The CDR3 sequence is 14 residues long. CDR1 and CDR2 from the germline V gene are SNHLY and FYNNEI. Trimming left V 3 bases short and J 2 bases short, with 10 bases between. CDR3 residues: CASSEYRTQETQYF. DNA for the CDR3: TGTGCCAGCAGTGAGTACAGAACGCAAGAGACCCAGTACTTC.

The chain carries TRBV5-1 and TRBJ2-1; D is undetermined. V lost 1 base, J lost 4 bases, and 18 bases lay in between. Germline CDR1 and CDR2: SGHRS and YFSETQ. The CDR3 is 17 amino acids. The CDR3 DNA follows: TGCGCCAGCAGCTTGCCCCCCAGGATACCGATGTACAATGAGCAGTTCTTC. Translating it yields CASSLPPRIPMYNEQFF.

V and J are TRBV28 and TRBJ2-2; D not resolved. The germline V and J ends were trimmed by 6 bases and 5 bases, with 4 bases remaining between them. The CDR3 contains 11 residues. Looked up from germline, CDR1 is MDHEN and CDR2 is SYDVKM. The CDR3 reads CASRGTGELFF. The CDR3 DNA is TGTGCCAGCAGGGGGACCGGGGAGCTGTTTTTT.

The chain uses TRBV23-1 and TRBJ2-6, with D maybe TRBD1 (6 bases). TRBV23-1 is flagged as an ORF with uncertain function. V lost 4 bases to trimming and J lost 1 base, with 17 bases between them. The CDR3 totals 18 residues. The CDR3 spells CASSRPGHLSSGANVLTF. In nucleotides, the CDR3 is TGCGCCAGCAGTCGTCCGGGACACCTTTCGTCTGGGGCCAACGTCCTGACTTTC.

The chain combines TRBV6-1 with TRBJ1-1; TRBD1 aligns across 10 bases. In germline, CDR1 is MNHNS, CDR2 SASEGT. This CDR3 region has 17 residues. V was clipped by 2 bases and J by 1 base; unmatched bases: 7. The CDR3 region has the DNA TGTGCCAGCAGTGAACGGGGACAGGGGCTCACGAACACTGAAGCTTTCTTT. Translation gives CASSERGQGLTNTEAFF.

Only a few counts were recorded for this clone. The CDR3 coding sequence is TGTGCCAGCAGTTTCGATAGACTGGACTCCTACGAGCAGTACTTC. Amino acids: CASSFDRLDSYEQYF. This chain links TRBV6-6 with TRBJ2-7; D is unclear. Trimming cost V 4 bases and J 0 bases, with 13 bases left between them. The CDR3 is 15 amino acids. The germline CDR1 and CDR2 sequences are MNHNY and SVGAGI (reference sequence).

This chain joins TRBV29-1 and TRBJ2-2; 11 bases are a match to TRBD2. V lost 6 bases, J lost 0 bases, and 9 bases stayed unmatched. Germline-derived CDR1 and CDR2 are SQVTM and ANQGSEA. The CDR3 contains 17 residues. The CDR3 nucleotides are TGCAGCGTGGGACTAGCGGAGGGGGCTTCGAACACCGGGGAGCTGTTTTTT. The encoded protein is CSVGLAEGASNTGELFF.

This chain joins TRBV27 and TRBJ1-3; no definite D call. Germline CDR1 and CDR2: MNHEY and SMNVEV (reference sequence). Trimming cost V 6 bases and J 0 bases, with 6 bases left between them. The CDR3 runs 13 residues. CDR3 sequence (DNA): TGTGCCAGCAGATCAGACTCTGGAAACACCATATATTTT. It translates to CASRSDSGNTIYF.

This clone was seen once. This sequence joins TRBV9 and TRBJ2-7; maybe TRBD1 (6 bases). The CDR3 consists of 14 residues. The V gene lost 0 bases and the J gene lost 2 bases, with 9 bases spanning the gap. Germline CDR1 and CDR2: SGDLS and YYNGEE. The CDR3 DNA sequence: TGTGCCAGCAGCGTAGGACAGGCGGCCTACGAGCAGTACTTC. Amino acids: CASSVGQAAYEQYF.